The 27 T cell receptor beta chains below all came from one sample that was sequenced in a study of blood T cell repertoires in COVID-19. Profiled with immunoSEQ multiplex PCR; TCRdb holds only in-frame clones, not every one. The table records approximately 150,000 clones, approximately 86% of them present only once. Sequencing used peripheral blood. The receptors derive from a woman aged 55-69 years with acute or convalescent COVID-19.

J is TRBJ1-5 and V is TRBV28; 7 bases are a match to TRBD1. The CDR3 length is 16 residues. V trimming: 6 bases; J trimming: 0 bases; junction bases outside the gene matches: 8. Germline V lookup: CDR1 MDHEN, CDR2 SYDVKM. This CDR3 is CASRTITGASNQPQHF. CDR3 bases: TGTGCCAGCAGGACGATAACAGGGGCTAGCAATCAGCCCCAGCATTTT.

V and J are TRBV27 and TRBJ1-5; 7 bases are shared with TRBD1. This CDR3 has 13 residues. Germline CDR1 and CDR2: MNHEY and SMNVEV (reference sequence). J was trimmed by 10 bases and V by 2 bases; bases with no gene match: 5. The CDR3 DNA sequence: TGTGCCAGCAGTTTAGGGCGGGACAGCCCCCAGCATTTT. This gives the protein CASSLGRDSPQHF.

The chain links TRBV7-2 to TRBJ1-4; 8 nucleotides align to TRBD1. The CDR3 totals 15 residues. V was pared by 5 bases and J by 7 bases, with 9 bases of the junction left unmatched. Germline CDR1 SGHTA, CDR2 FQGNSA. In DNA, the CDR3 is TGTGCCAGCAGCGTCTACAGGGGGGCGAGTGAAAAACTGTTTTTT. Protein: CASSVYRGASEKLFF. Full variable domain (remainder filled in from reference TRBV7-2 and TRBJ1-4): GAGVSQSPSNKVTEKGKDVELRCDPISGHTALYWYRQSLGQGLEFLIYFQGNSAPDKSGLPSDRFSAERTGGSVSTLTIQRTQQEDSAVYLCASSVYRGASEKLFFGSGTQLSVL.

The CDR3 region is CAWDRDRFYEQYF. Written as DNA, the CDR3 is TGTGCCTGGGACCGGGACAGGTTCTACGAGCAGTACTTC. The genes are TRBV30 and TRBJ2-7; 8 bases map to TRBD1. Germline V gene lookup returns CDR1 GTSNPN and CDR2 SVGIG (reference sequence). V lost 5 bases and J lost 3; bases outside the gene matches: 6. This CDR3 has 13 residues.

V gene TRBV27 combines with J gene TRBJ2-7; a possible D gene is TRBD1 (5 bases). Trimming removed 3 bases from V and 6 bases from J, with 9 bases in between. The CDR3 is 12 amino acids. In germline, CDR1 is MNHEY, CDR2 SMNVEV (reference sequence). The CDR3 nucleotides are TGTGCCAGCAGTTTTTCTGGGGCCGAGCAGTACTTC. Amino acid sequence: CASSFSGAEQYF.

The gene calls are TRBV19 and TRBJ2-3; 8 positions match TRBD2. CDR1 is LNHDA and CDR2 is SQIVND in the germline V gene (reference sequence). The length of the CDR3 is 15 residues. V shed 4 bases and J 3 bases; nucleotides not matched to a gene: 6. The CDR3 sequence is CASSTVSGVTDTQYF. The CDR3 DNA reads as TGTGCCAGTAGTACCGTTAGCGGGGTGACAGATACGCAGTATTTT. The full variable domain, with the rest looked up from reference TRBV19 and TRBJ2-3, is DGGITQSPKYLFRKEGQNVTLSCEQNLNHDAMYWYRQDPGQGLRLIYYSQIVNDFQKGDIAEGYSVSREKKESFPLTVTSAQKNPTAFYLCASSTVSGVTDTQYFGPGTRLTVL.

The chain is built from TRBV9 and TRBJ1-1; TRBD1 matches 9 bases. The CDR3 covers 15 residues. The V segment lost 2 bases and the J segment 1 base; nucleotides outside the gene matches: 3. Looked up from germline, CDR1 is SGDLS and CDR2 is YYNGEE. CDR3 amino acids: CASSVTGGQNTEAFF. In DNA form, the CDR3 reads TGTGCCAGCAGCGTGACAGGGGGACAGAACACTGAAGCTTTCTTT.

This rearrangement joins TRBV6-1 to TRBJ2-3; D possibly corresponds to TRBD2 (5 bases). Germline V gene sequence: CDR1 MNHNS, CDR2 SASEGT. This CDR3 has 17 residues. V was trimmed by 0 bases and J by 2 bases, leaving 15 bases between them. CDR3 DNA: TGTGCCAGCAGTGAAGCGGAGCGCGGAGGATTCACAGATACGCAGTATTTT. Translating gives CASSEAERGGFTDTQYF.

As to this clone: The identical CDR3 is also encoded by other nucleotide sequences in the sample. The chain couples TRBV7-2 to TRBJ2-3; the D gene is possibly TRBD2 (6 bases). This CDR3 is 15 amino acids long. Trimming pared 0 bases from V and 0 bases from J, leaving 7 bases between. Germline assignment: CDR1 SGHTA and CDR2 FQGNSA. The CDR3 is CASSLAAGSTDTQYF. CDR3 sequence (DNA): TGTGCCAGCAGCTTAGCGGCGGGGAGCACAGATACGCAGTATTTT.

This clone was counted between two and nine times. The chain is built from TRBV5-5 and TRBJ1-6; the D is unclear. The CDR3 totals 15 residues. Trimming took 6 bases from V and 0 from J, leaving 10 bases between them. CDR1 is SGHKS and CDR2 is YYEKEE in the germline V gene (reference sequence). The CDR3 nucleotides read TGTGCCAGCAAGGAGGCGAGCTCCTATAATTCACCCCTCCACTTT. Its translation: CASKEASSYNSPLHF.

J is TRBJ2-1 and V is TRBV5-1; 8 bases map to TRBD2. CDR3 size: 14 residues. Germline V gene sequence: CDR1 SGHRS, CDR2 YFSETQ. V shed 6 bases and J 2 bases; nucleotides not matched to a gene: 4. CDR3 sequence (DNA): TGCGCCAGCACCCCGGGGGGGCCCTACAATGAGCAGTTCTTC. Its translation is CASTPGGPYNEQFF.

The chain links TRBV19 to TRBJ1-2; D call uncertain. Germline CDR1 is LNHDA and CDR2 is SQIVND (reference sequence). This CDR3 comprises 14 residues. V shed 3 bases and J shed 7 bases, with 15 bases lying between them. CDR3 sequence reads: CASSISIATSGYTF. In DNA form, the CDR3 reads TGTGCCAGTAGTATCTCAATAGCGACTTCTGGCTACACCTTC.

This sequence joins TRBV28 and TRBJ1-5, with 7 nucleotides matching TRBD1. The CDR3 has 15 residues. The junction had 6 bases not matched to a gene; V was cut back by 7 bases and J by 0 bases. Germline values: CDR1 MDHEN, CDR2 SYDVKM. The CDR3 sequence: CASNSQGPSNQPQHF. In DNA, the CDR3 is TGTGCCAGCAACTCACAGGGGCCTAGCAATCAGCCCCAGCATTTT.

A few counts support this clone. CDR3 nucleotides: TGCGCCAGCAGCCAGATGGGGACAGGTTGGTCAGGAATGCCCCTCCACTTT. Protein product: CASSQMGTGWSGMPLHF. This sequence joins TRBV4-3 and TRBJ1-6, with TRBD1 matching 8 bases. Germline V gene data show CDR1 as LGHNA and CDR2 as YSLEER. The CDR3 is 17 residues long. V was clipped by 3 bases and J by 13 bases; unmatched bases: 17.

This sequence joins TRBV9 and TRBJ2-1; 12 positions agree with TRBD2. CDR1 is SGDLS, CDR2 YYNGEE, per germline. The junction had 2 bases not matched to a gene; V was cut back by 0 bases and J by 7 bases. The CDR3 extends over 15 amino acids. DNA of the CDR3: TGTGCCAGCAGCGTAGAAGGACTAGCGGGGAATGAGCAGTTCTTC. Its protein is CASSVEGLAGNEQFF.

The chain recombines TRBV19 with TRBJ1-5, with 12 bases identical to TRBD1. Unmatched junction bases numbered 6, after V lost 6 bases and J lost 6 bases. The CDR3 extends over 15 amino acids. Germline loops: CDR1 LNHDA, CDR2 SQIVND (reference sequence). The CDR3 region has the DNA TGTGCCAGTAGGCCCGGGACAGGGGGCCGTCAGCCCCAGCATTTT. Encoded protein: CASRPGTGGRQPQHF.

V and J are TRBV5-1 and TRBJ1-1; D ambiguous. Germline CDR1 is SGHRS and CDR2 is YFSETQ. V shed 0 bases and J shed 1 base, with 4 bases lying between them. The length of the CDR3 is 13 residues. The chain's CDR3 is CASSLEQNTEAFF. The DNA for the CDR3 is TGCGCCAGCAGCTTGGAACAGAACACTGAAGCTTTCTTT.

V gene TRBV29-1 combines with J gene TRBJ2-7; D possibly corresponds to TRBD1 (5 bases). Per the germline V gene, CDR1 is SQVTM and CDR2 is ANQGSEA. CDR3 length: 12 amino acids. V was shortened by 2 bases and J by 3 bases, with 8 bases between the two germline ends. The CDR3: CSVEQGNYEQYF. In nucleotides, the CDR3 is TGCAGCGTTGAACAGGGCAACTACGAGCAGTACTTC.

This chain joins TRBV11-2 and TRBJ2-7; the match to TRBD2 covers 7 bases. Per the germline V gene, CDR1 is SGHAT and CDR2 is FQNNGV. V lost 5 bases, J lost 3 bases, and 7 bases stayed unmatched. CDR3 length: 14 amino acids. CDR3 sequence reads: CASSRGDGYYEQYF. The CDR3 bases are TGTGCCAGCAGCCGGGGGGATGGGTACTACGAGCAGTACTTC.

This chain uses TRBV6-5 with TRBJ1-1; D not resolved. The germline V gene has CDR1 MNHEY and CDR2 SVGAGI. Deletions cut 5 bases from V and 1 base from J, with 11 bases between. CDR3 size: 14 residues. The DNA for the CDR3 is TGTGCCAGCAGTCCTCCGGAGGGGAACACTGAAGCTTTCTTT. Its protein product is CASSPPEGNTEAFF.

In its sample, this clone was seen a few times. DNA of the CDR3: TGCGCCAGCAGCTTCCAGGCCAGCACTGAAGCTTTCTTT. As protein: CASSFQASTEAFF. The rearrangement links TRBV5-1 to TRBJ1-1; D is ambiguous. Per the germline V gene, CDR1 is SGHRS and CDR2 is YFSETQ. The CDR3 runs 13 residues. V dropped 2 bases and J dropped 4 bases, with 9 bases sitting between them.

The chain joins TRBV18 to TRBJ2-7; 7 bases map to TRBD2. The CDR3 runs 14 residues. Trimming cost V 3 bases and J 6 bases; bases outside gene matches: 8. Germline V gene data show CDR1 as KGHSH and CDR2 as LQKENI. CDR3 sequence (DNA): TGTGCCAGCTCACCCCCGTGGACGGGGGGCGAGCAGTACTTC. Amino acid sequence: CASSPPWTGGEQYF.

The rearrangement links TRBV11-2 to TRBJ2-5; a weak D match, TRBD1 (6 bases). CDR3 length equals 17 residues. Trimming took 5 bases from V and 2 from J, leaving 21 bases between them. From germline, CDR1 is SGHAT and CDR2 FQNNGV. CDR3 DNA sequence: TGTGCCAGCAGCCCCCGTCGAGGACAGAACTTTCAAGAGACCCAGTACTTC. Amino acids: CASSPRRGQNFQETQYF. Based on the CDR3 plus reference TRBV11-2 and TRBJ2-5, the full variable domain is EAGVAQSPRYKIIEKRQSVAFWCNPISGHATLYWYQQILGQGPKLLIQFQNNGVVDDSQLPKDRFSAERLKGVDSTLKIQPAKLEDSAVYLCASSPRRGQNFQETQYFGPGTRLLVL.

The rearrangement uses TRBV6-5 and TRBJ1-1; 7 nucleotides align to TRBD1. CDR1 MNHEY and CDR2 SVGAGI come from the germline V gene. V was pared by 0 bases and J by 2 bases, with 6 bases of the junction left unmatched. There are 16 residues in the CDR3. The CDR3 protein is CASSYSAGGINTEAFF. The CDR3 DNA is TGTGCCAGCAGTTACTCGGCAGGGGGGATCAACACTGAAGCTTTCTTT.

The rearrangement uses TRBV18 and TRBJ1-2; 9 bases are shared with TRBD1. CDR1 and CDR2 (germline): KGHSH, LQKENI. The CDR3 runs 16 residues. Trimming removed 6 bases from V and 5 bases from J; junction bases left unmatched: 13. CDR3 DNA sequence: TGTGCCAGCTCCCTGCAACAGGGGGCAAGGGAGTATGGCTACACCTTC. It encodes CASSLQQGAREYGYTF.

Here the CDR3 reads CASRGGQENTEAFF. CDR3 in DNA: TGTGCCAGCAGAGGGGGACAGGAGAACACTGAAGCTTTCTTT. The chain is built from TRBV25-1 and TRBJ1-1, with 8 bases identical to TRBD1. CDR3 length: 14 residues. The germline gives CDR1 MGHDK, CDR2 SYGVNS. V lost 6 bases to trimming and J lost 1 base; unmatched junction nucleotides: 4.

The chain couples TRBV24-1 to TRBJ1-5, with TRBD1 matching 7 bases. The CDR3 extends over 18 amino acids. The V gene's germline CDR1 is KGHDR and CDR2 SFDVKD. Trimming cost V 3 bases and J 1 base; bases outside gene matches: 11. The CDR3 sequence: CATSDRSEGAFSNQPQHF. The CDR3 bases are TGTGCCACCAGTGATCGGTCCGAGGGGGCGTTCAGCAATCAGCCCCAGCATTTT.